Listed below are T cell receptor beta chains from one sample, sequenced in a study of beta chain features in type 1 diabetes. The table came from immunoSEQ multiplex PCR; TCRdb's copy has only in-frame clones and leaves some out. The sample holds about 370,000 clones, around 15% seen once. The sequencing sample was made of naive CD4+ T cells from blood. The receptors were sampled from a woman younger than 35 in good health. Each CDR3 is given with its conserved first and last residue. The D gene is left open where the match is weak. Clone size is not always given. Where it is, it says once, few, many or a class for expanded clones.

CDR3nt,CDR3aa,d_gene,abundance,j_gene,v_gene
TGCGCCAGCAGCCAAAGTCAATCGTTGAGATTTAGCTCCTACAATGAGCAGTTCTTC,CASSQSQSLRFSSYNEQFF,NA,NA,TRBJ2-1,TRBV4-3
TGTGCCAGCAGCCGGGGACTAGCGGTGACCTACGAGCAGTACTTC,CASSRGLAVTYEQYF,TRBD2,NA,TRBJ2-7,TRBV28
TGTGCCAGCGGAACTAGCGGGAGAGTGACAGGCGAGCAGTACTTC,CASGTSGRVTGEQYF,TRBD2,few,TRBJ2-7,TRBV28
TGTGCCAGCGTTAGGAGGAGGGGTGAAAAACTGTTTTTT,CASVRRRGEKLFF,NA,few,TRBJ1-4,TRBV28
TGCAGTGCTAGATTCGATGAAAAACTGTTTTTT,CSARFDEKLFF,NA,few,TRBJ1-4,TRBV20-1
TGTGCCAGCAGCTCGGGACACCTCTATGGCTACACCTTC,CASSSGHLYGYTF,NA,NA,TRBJ1-2,TRBV7-9
TGTGCCAGCAGGGGATCAGGGTCTGGGGCCAACGTCCTGACTTTC,CASRGSGSGANVLTF,NA,NA,TRBJ2-6,TRBV6-1
TGCAGCGTTGCTCATAGGGGCGGGGGACACCAAGAGACCCAGTACTTC,CSVAHRGGGHQETQYF,TRBD2,few,TRBJ2-5,TRBV29-1
TGTGCCAGCAGAGACCAGGGGGTACGCTACAATGAGCAGTTCTTC,CASRDQGVRYNEQFF,TRBD1,few,TRBJ2-1,TRBV11-1
TGCAGCGCCTTGGGACAGGCCTACGAGCAGTACTTC,CSALGQAYEQYF,TRBD1,NA,TRBJ2-7,TRBV29-1
TGTGCCAGCTCACCAAATTCAGGGACTGGTCAGCCCCAGCATTTT,CASSPNSGTGQPQHF,NA,few,TRBJ1-5,TRBV18
TGTGCCAGCAGCTTCAGTGGGGGCCCAGATACGCAGTATTTT,CASSFSGGPDTQYF,NA,NA,TRBJ2-3,TRBV13
TGTGCCAGCAGCTTAAGCGGTAGCGGTATTAGCACAGATACGCAGTATTTT,CASSLSGSGISTDTQYF,NA,NA,TRBJ2-3,TRBV7-3
TGTGCCAGCAGCGTAGGGCTGGGACAGTTGGCTGACTATGGCTACACCTTC,CASSVGLGQLADYGYTF,TRBD1,NA,TRBJ1-2,TRBV9
TGTGCCAGCAGCTTGGGACAGGGCTCCTACAATGAGCAGTTCTTC,CASSLGQGSYNEQFF,TRBD1,NA,TRBJ2-1,TRBV28
TGCAGCGTTGGTCGGCTAGCGGGAGTTAATGAGCAGTTCTTC,CSVGRLAGVNEQFF,TRBD2,few,TRBJ2-1,TRBV29-1
TGTGCCTGGAGTTCGGGACTAGCGGGAGTCGATGAGCAGTTCTTC,CAWSSGLAGVDEQFF,TRBD2,few,TRBJ2-1,TRBV30
TGCGCCAGCAGCCTAAGGACTAGCGGGAGGGTGTCGCCTGGGGCCAACGTCCTGACTTTC,CASSLRTSGRVSPGANVLTF,TRBD2,few,TRBJ2-6,TRBV5-1
TGTGCCAGCAGTTTACCTCTGGGGCCCTACGAGCAGTACTTC,CASSLPLGPYEQYF,NA,NA,TRBJ2-7,TRBV28